This T cell receptor beta chain was sequenced in a study of PD-1 blockade in classical Hodgkin lymphoma. For this clone: The antigen remains unidentified.

Study-wide results and limits: Complete responders' baseline diversity resembled that of newly diagnosed patients. TCR diversity rose significantly by C4D1 in CD4+ but not CD8+ cells.

Described time point: cycle 4 day 1 (C4D1), after 6 weeks of nivolumab. All patients experienced relapse after autologous stem cell transplantation, and brentuximab vedotin exposure was variable. The assay was immunoSEQ multiplex PCR, and TCRdb's table has in-frame clones only and misses some. The sample includes 19,000 or so clones, roughly 72% of them seen just once. This clonotype originated in a human donor with classical Hodgkin lymphoma. The source material was peripheral blood mononuclear cells (PBMCs), sampled before the fourth cycle of nivolumab.

CDR3 residues: CASSLSGSVSGYQPQHF. Written as DNA, the CDR3 is TGTGCCAGCAGTTTATCCGGTTCGGTGTCGGGATATCAGCCCCAGCATTTT. The chain joins TRBV28 to TRBJ1-5; D is ambiguous. This CDR3 has 17 amino acids. Trimming removed 1 base at V and 5 bases at J, with 18 bases between. Germline lookup yields CDR1 MDHEN and CDR2 SYDVKM.